The 11 T cell receptor beta chains reported below all come from one sample, sequenced in a study of T cell responses to AZD1222 COVID-19 vaccine. Clones were sequenced by immunoSEQ multiplex PCR, and TCRdb holds only the in-frame ones, with some missing. Among around 100,000 clones, approximately 84% were seen once, and the ten largest hold about 15%. The sample here was peripheral blood, taken on day 0 of AZD1222 vaccination. The receptors here all came from an adult in good health.

V usage is TRBV11-3 and J usage is TRBJ2-3; D is tentatively TRBD1 or TRBD2 (5 bases each). Germline V gene sequence: CDR1 SGHNT, CDR2 YENEEA. This CDR3 is built from 15 residues. V was clipped by 8 bases and J by 3 bases, with 18 bases between them. The chain's CDR3 is CASGPGAGETDTQYF. CDR3 nucleotides: TGTGCCAGCGGGCCCGGGGCGGGTGAGACAGATACGCAGTATTTT.

As DNA, the CDR3 is TGTGCCAGCAGTTTCGGGGGGATCTCAGGGAACTATGGCTACACCTTC. Its protein is CASSFGGISGNYGYTF. The V and J genes are TRBV28 and TRBJ1-2; maybe TRBD1 (5 bases). This CDR3 is built from 16 residues. V lost 3 bases, J lost 2 bases, and 16 bases lay in between. From germline, CDR1 is MDHEN and CDR2 SYDVKM.

The rearrangement uses TRBV2 and TRBJ1-5; TRBD1 is a possible D gene (5 bases). The germline gives CDR1 SNHLY, CDR2 FYNNEI. The CDR3 loop spans 14 amino acids. The V and J ends lost 2 bases and 9 bases respectively, with 14 bases between them. CDR3 in amino acids: CASSERFLQGPQHF. The CDR3 DNA sequence: TGTGCCAGCAGTGAAAGGTTCCTTCAGGGGCCCCAGCATTTT.

V and J are TRBV3-1 (or the pseudogene TRBV3-2) and TRBJ1-1; no firm D call. The CDR3 is 14 amino acids. Germline CDR1 is LGHDT and CDR2 is YNNKEL (reference sequence). Trimming took 3 bases from V and 5 from J, leaving 13 bases between them. The CDR3 bases are TGTGCCAGCAGCCATCCCGGGGAGCTTACTGAAGCTTTCTTT. Its translation is CASSHPGELTEAFF.

The V call is TRBV15, the J call TRBJ2-4; D ambiguous. This CDR3 is built from 13 residues. Germline V gives CDR1 LNHNV, CDR2 YYDKDF (reference sequence). V dropped 9 bases and J dropped 1 base, with 10 bases sitting between them. The CDR3 DNA reads TGTGCCACGTCCGTAAGGGCCAAAAACATTCAGTACTTC. It encodes CATSVRAKNIQYF.

In its sample, this clone was seen once. The V gene is TRBV19, the J gene TRBJ2-7; 7 nucleotides align to TRBD2. The CDR3 consists of 15 residues. Trimming cost V 0 bases and J 2 bases; bases outside gene matches: 4. Per germline, CDR1 LNHDA and CDR2 SQIVND (reference sequence). CDR3 in amino acids: CASSIESGTTYEQYF. The CDR3 nucleotides read TGTGCCAGTAGTATAGAGAGCGGGACCACCTACGAGCAGTACTTC.

The CDR3, as DNA: TGTGCCAGCAGTTACAGGGGGCAAAAATCTAACTATGGCTACACCTTC. Amino acids: CASSYRGQKSNYGYTF. The rearrangement joins TRBV6-5 to TRBJ1-2, with 7 bases that match TRBD1. The CDR3 sequence is 16 residues long. Per the germline V gene, CDR1 is MNHEY and CDR2 is SVGAGI. V lost 2 bases to trimming and J lost 0 bases; unmatched junction nucleotides: 6.

The rearrangement joins TRBV25-1 to TRBJ2-5, with TRBD1 identical over 9 bases. This CDR3 is 15 amino acids long. Germline values: CDR1 MGHDK, CDR2 SYGVNS. J was trimmed by 1 base and V by 6 bases; bases with no gene match: 6. In DNA form, the CDR3 reads TGTGCCAGCAGGAGACCACAGGGGGCCCAAGAGACCCAGTACTTC. Translation gives CASRRPQGAQETQYF. Full variable domain (missing parts from reference TRBV25-1 and TRBJ2-5): EADIYQTPRYLVIGTGKKITLECSQTMGHDKMYWYQQDPGMELHLIHYSYGVNSTEKGDLSSESTVSRIRTEHFPLTLESARPSHTSQYLCASRRPQGAQETQYFGPGTRLLVL.

This chain links TRBV6-5 with TRBJ1-6; 8 bases line up with TRBD1. Germline CDR1 MNHEY, CDR2 SVGAGI. The CDR3 extends over 14 amino acids. The trim removed 6 bases at V and 13 bases at J, leaving 11 bases unmatched. The CDR3 region has the DNA TGTGCCAGCAGGCTAGACAGGGGCGACCGTCCCCTCCACTTT. This codes for CASRLDRGDRPLHF.

The rearrangement uses TRBV5-1 and TRBJ1-2, with TRBD1 identical over 7 bases. This CDR3 contains 15 residues. Germline V lookup: CDR1 SGHRS, CDR2 YFSETQ. The V segment lost 0 bases and the J segment 2 bases; nucleotides outside the gene matches: 4. The CDR3 DNA reads as TGCGCCAGCAGCTTGGGAGGGGGCAAGAACTATGGCTACACCTTC. Protein: CASSLGGGKNYGYTF.

The rearrangement uses TRBV5-1 and TRBJ1-6; D unresolved. The CDR3 contains 16 residues. Trimming took 1 base from V and 7 from J, leaving 15 bases between them. CDR1 and CDR2 (germline): SGHRS, YFSETQ. CDR3 coding DNA: TGCGCCAGCAGCTTGACAGTGAGTGGTAGGAATTCACCCCTCCACTTT. Its translation is CASSLTVSGRNSPLHF.